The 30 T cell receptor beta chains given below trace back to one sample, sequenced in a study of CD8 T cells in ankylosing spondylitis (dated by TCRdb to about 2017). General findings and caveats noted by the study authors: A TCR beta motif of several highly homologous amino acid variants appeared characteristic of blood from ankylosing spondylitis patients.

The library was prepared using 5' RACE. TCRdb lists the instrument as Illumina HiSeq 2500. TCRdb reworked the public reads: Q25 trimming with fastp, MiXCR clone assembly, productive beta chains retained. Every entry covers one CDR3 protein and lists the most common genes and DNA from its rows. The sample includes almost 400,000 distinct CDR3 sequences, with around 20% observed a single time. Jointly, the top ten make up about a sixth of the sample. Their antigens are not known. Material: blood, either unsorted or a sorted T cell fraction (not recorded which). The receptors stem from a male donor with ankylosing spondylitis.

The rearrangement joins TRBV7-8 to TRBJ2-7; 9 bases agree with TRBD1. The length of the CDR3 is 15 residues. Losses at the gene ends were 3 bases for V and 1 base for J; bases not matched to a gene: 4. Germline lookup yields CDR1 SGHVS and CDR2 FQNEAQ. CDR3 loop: CASSFGTGFSYEQYF. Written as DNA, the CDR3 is TGTGCCAGCAGCTTCGGGACAGGGTTTTCCTACGAGCAGTACTTC.

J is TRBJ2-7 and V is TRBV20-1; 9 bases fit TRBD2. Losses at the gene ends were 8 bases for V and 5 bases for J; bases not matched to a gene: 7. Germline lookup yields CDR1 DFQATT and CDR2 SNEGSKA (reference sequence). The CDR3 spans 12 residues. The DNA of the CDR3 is TGCAGTCTTGGGACTAGCAGAAACGAGCAGTACTTC. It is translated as CSLGTSRNEQYF.

The CDR3: CASSVRDRGGKLFF. The CDR3 DNA sequence: TGTGCCAGCAGCGTACGAGACCGCGGCGGAAAACTGTTTTTT. This chain connects TRBV9 to TRBJ1-4; D is unclear. Trimming took 1 base from V and 10 from J, leaving 14 bases between them. Per germline, CDR1 SGDLS and CDR2 YYNGEE. CDR3 size: 14 residues.

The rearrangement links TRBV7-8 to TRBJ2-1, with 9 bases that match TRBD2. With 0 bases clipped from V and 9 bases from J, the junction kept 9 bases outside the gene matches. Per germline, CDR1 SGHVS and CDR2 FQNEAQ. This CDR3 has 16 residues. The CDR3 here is CASSLATVAGEAEQFF. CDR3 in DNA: TGTGCCAGCAGCTTAGCTACCGTAGCGGGAGAGGCTGAGCAGTTCTTC.

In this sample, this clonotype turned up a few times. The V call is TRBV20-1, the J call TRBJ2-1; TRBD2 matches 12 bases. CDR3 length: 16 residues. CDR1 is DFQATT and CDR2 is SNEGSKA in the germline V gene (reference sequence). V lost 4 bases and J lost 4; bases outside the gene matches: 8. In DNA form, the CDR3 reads TGCAGTGCTACCCCGACTAGCGGGGGCATATACAATGAGCAGTTCTTC. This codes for CSATPTSGGIYNEQFF.

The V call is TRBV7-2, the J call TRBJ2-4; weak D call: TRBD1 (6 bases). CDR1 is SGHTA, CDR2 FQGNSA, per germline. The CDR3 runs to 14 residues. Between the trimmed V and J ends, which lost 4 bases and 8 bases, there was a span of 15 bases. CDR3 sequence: CASSSRPQGDIQYF. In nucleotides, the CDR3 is TGTGCCAGCAGCTCACGACCACAGGGTGACATTCAGTACTTC.

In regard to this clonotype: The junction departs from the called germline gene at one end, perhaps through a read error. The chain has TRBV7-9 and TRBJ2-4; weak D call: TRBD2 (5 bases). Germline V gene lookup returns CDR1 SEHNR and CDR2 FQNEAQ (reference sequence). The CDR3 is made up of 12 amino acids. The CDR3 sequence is CASSLAENIQYF. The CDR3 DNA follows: TGTGCCAGCAGCCTAGCAGAAAACATTCAGTACTTC. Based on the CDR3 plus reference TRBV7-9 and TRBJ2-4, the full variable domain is DTGVSQNPRHKITKRGQNVTFRCDPISEHNRLYWYRQTLGQGPEFLTYFQNEAQLEKSRLLSDRFSAERPKGSFSTLEIQRTEQGDSAMYLCASSLAENIQYFGAGTRLSVL.

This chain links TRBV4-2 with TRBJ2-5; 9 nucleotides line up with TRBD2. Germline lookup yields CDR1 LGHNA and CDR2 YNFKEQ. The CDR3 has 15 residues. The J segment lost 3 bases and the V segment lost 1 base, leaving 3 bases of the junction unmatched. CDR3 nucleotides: TGTGCCAGCAGCCAAGTAAGACTAGCGGAAGAGACCCAGTACTTC. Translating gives CASSQVRLAEETQYF.

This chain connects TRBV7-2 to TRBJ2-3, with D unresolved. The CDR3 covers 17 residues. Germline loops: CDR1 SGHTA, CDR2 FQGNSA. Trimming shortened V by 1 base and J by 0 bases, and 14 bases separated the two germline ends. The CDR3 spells CASSLVAAARSTDTQYF. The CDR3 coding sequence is TGTGCCAGCAGCTTAGTTGCGGCAGCCAGAAGCACAGATACGCAGTATTTT.

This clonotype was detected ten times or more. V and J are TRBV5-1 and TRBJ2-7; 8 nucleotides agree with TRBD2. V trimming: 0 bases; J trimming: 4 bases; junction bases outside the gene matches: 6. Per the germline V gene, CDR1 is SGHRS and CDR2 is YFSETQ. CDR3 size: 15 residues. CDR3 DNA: TGCGCCAGCAGCTTGGTGGGGACTAGAGGATACGAGCAGTACTTC. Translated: CASSLVGTRGYEQYF. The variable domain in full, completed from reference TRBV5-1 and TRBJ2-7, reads KAGVTQTPRYLIKTRGQQVTLSCSPISGHRSVSWYQQTPGQGLQFLFEYFSETQRNKGNFPGRFSGRQFSNSRSEMNVSTLELGDSALYLCASSLVGTRGYEQYFGPGTRLTVT.

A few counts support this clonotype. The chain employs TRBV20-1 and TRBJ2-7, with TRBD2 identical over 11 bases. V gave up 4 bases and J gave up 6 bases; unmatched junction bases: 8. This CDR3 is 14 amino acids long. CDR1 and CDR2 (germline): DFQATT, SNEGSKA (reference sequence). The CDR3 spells CSAKQEGTSGEQYF. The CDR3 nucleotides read TGCAGTGCTAAACAAGAAGGGACTAGCGGCGAGCAGTACTTC.

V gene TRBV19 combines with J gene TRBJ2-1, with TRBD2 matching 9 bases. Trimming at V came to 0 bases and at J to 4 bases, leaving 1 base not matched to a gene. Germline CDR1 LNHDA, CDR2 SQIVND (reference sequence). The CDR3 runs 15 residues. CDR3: CASSIDSGSYNEQFF. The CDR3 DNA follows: TGTGCCAGTAGTATAGATAGCGGGAGTTACAATGAGCAGTTCTTC. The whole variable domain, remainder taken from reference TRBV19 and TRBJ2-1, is DGGITQSPKYLFRKEGQNVTLSCEQNLNHDAMYWYRQDPGQGLRLIYYSQIVNDFQKGDIAEGYSVSREKKESFPLTVTSAQKNPTAFYLCASSIDSGSYNEQFFGPGTRLTVL.

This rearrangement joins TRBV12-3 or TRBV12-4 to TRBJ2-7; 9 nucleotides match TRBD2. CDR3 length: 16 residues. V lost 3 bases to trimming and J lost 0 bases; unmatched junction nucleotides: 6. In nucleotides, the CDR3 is TGTGCCAGCAGTTTCCTAGCGGGATACAACTCCTACGAGCAGTACTTC. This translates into CASSFLAGYNSYEQYF.

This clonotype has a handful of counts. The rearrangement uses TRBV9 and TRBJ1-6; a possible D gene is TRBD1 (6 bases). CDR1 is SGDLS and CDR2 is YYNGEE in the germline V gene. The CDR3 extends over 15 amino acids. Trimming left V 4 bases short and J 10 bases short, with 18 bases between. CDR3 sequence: CASSPSGGRNSPLHF. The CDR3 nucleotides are TGTGCCAGCAGCCCGTCCGGGGGGCGGAACTCACCCCTCCACTTT. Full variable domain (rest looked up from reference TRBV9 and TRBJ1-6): DSGVTQTPKHLITATGQRVTLRCSPRSGDLSVYWYQQSLDQGLQFLIQYYNGEERAKGNILERFSAQQFPDLHSELNLSSLELGDSALYFCASSPSGGRNSPLHFGNGTRLTVT.

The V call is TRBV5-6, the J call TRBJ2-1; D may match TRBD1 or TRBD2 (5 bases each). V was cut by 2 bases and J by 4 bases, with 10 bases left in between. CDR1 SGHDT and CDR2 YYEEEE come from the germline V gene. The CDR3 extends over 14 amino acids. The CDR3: CASSFVGVYNEQFF. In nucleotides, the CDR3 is TGTGCCAGCAGCTTCGTGGGGGTTTACAATGAGCAGTTCTTC.

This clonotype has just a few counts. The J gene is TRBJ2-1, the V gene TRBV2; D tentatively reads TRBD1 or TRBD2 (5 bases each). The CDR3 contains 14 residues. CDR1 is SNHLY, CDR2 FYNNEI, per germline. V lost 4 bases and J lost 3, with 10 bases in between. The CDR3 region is CASSGLRGYNEQFF. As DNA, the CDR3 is TGTGCCAGCAGTGGGTTGAGGGGCTACAATGAGCAGTTCTTC.

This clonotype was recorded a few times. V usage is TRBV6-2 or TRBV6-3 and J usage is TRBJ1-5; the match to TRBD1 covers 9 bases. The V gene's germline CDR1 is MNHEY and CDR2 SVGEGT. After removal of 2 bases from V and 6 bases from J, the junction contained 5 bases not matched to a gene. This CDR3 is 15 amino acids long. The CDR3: CASSYGTGFGQPQHF. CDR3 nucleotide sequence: TGTGCCAGCAGTTACGGGACAGGGTTCGGTCAGCCCCAGCATTTT.

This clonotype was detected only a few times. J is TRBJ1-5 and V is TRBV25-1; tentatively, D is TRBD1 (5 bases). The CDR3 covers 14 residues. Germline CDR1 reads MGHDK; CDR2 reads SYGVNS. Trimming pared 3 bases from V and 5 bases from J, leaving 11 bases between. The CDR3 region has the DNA TGTGCCAGCAGTGATCCAGGGTTCCATCAGCCCCAGCATTTT. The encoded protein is CASSDPGFHQPQHF.

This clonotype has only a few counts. The CDR3 coding sequence is TGTGCCAGCAGTTACTCAGCGGGCTCTGGGGCCAACGTCCTGACTTTC. Translation: CASSYSAGSGANVLTF. The V call is TRBV6-5, the J call TRBJ2-6; tentatively, D is TRBD2 (6 bases). The V gene lost 0 bases and the J gene lost 0 bases, with 6 bases spanning the gap. CDR1 MNHEY and CDR2 SVGAGI come from the germline V gene. The CDR3 sequence is 16 residues long.

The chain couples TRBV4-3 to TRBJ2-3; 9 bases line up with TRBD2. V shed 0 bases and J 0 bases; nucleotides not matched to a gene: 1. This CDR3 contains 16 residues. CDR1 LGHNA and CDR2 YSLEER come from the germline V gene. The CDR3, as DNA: TGCGCCAGCAGCCAAGAAACTAGCGGGAGCACAGATACGCAGTATTTT. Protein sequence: CASSQETSGSTDTQYF.

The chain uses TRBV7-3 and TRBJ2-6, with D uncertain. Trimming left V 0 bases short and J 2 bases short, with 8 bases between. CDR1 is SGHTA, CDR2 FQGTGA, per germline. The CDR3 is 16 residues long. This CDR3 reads CASSLTVRAGANVLTF. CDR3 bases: TGTGCCAGCAGCTTAACGGTTCGGGCTGGGGCCAACGTCCTGACTTTC.

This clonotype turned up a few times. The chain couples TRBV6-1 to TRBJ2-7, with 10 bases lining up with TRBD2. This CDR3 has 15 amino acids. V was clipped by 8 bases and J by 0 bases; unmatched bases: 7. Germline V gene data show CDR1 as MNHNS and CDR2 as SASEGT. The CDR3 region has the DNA TGTGCCAGCCGGGGGGCTAGCGGGAGCTCCTACGAGCAGTACTTC. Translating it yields CASRGASGSSYEQYF.

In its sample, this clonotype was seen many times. For the CDR3, the DNA is TGTGCCAGCAGCATCCACCCGGGTGGAGACGAGCAGTACTTC. As protein: CASSIHPGGDEQYF. This chain links TRBV7-8 with TRBJ2-7; D is uncertain. The length of the CDR3 is 14 residues. Trimming left V 5 bases short and J 5 bases short, with 16 bases between. Germline loops: CDR1 SGHVS, CDR2 FQNEAQ.

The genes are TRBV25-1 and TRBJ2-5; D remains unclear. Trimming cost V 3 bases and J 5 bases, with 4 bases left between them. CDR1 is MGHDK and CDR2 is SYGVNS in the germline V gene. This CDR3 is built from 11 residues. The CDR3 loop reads CASSDLETQYF. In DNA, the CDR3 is TGTGCCAGCAGTGATCTTGAGACCCAGTACTTC.

In nucleotides, the CDR3 is TGTGCCAGCAGCTTAGAGGGCCGGAGTTGGGAGACCCAGTACTTC. Its protein product is CASSLEGRSWETQYF. This chain uses TRBV11-3 with TRBJ2-5; D is ambiguous. Germline assignment: CDR1 SGHNT and CDR2 YENEEA. CDR3 length: 15 amino acids. The V end lost 0 bases, the J end lost 5 bases, and 13 bases lay between the germline ends.

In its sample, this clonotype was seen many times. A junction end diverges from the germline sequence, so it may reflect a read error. The CDR3 protein is CASSRGQNTGELFF. The CDR3 bases are TGTGCCAGCAGCCGAGGACAGAACACCGGGGAGCTGTTTTTT. This chain connects TRBV5-1 to TRBJ2-2; tentatively, D is TRBD1 (5 bases). The germline gives CDR1 SGHRS, CDR2 YFSETQ. The CDR3 sequence is 14 residues long.

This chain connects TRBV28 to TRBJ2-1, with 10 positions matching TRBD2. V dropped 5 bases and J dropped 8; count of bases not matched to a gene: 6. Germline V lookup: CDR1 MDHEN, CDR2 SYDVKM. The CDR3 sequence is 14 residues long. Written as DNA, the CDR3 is TGTGCCAGCAGTCCCCCCGGACTAGCGGATGAGCAGTTCTTC. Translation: CASSPPGLADEQFF.

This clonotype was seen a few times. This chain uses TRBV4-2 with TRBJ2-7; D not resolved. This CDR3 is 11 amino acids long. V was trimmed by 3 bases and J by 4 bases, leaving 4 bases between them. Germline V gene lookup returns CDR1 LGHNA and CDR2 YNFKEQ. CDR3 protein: CASSHLYEQYF. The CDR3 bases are TGTGCCAGCAGCCACCTTTACGAGCAGTACTTC.

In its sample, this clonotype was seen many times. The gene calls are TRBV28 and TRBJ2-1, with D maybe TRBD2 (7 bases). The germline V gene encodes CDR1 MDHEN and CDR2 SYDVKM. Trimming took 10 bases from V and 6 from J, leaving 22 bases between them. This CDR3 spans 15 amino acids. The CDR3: CATTPTGSGANEQFF. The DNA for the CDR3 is TGTGCCACCACCCCCACAGGGAGCGGGGCCAATGAGCAGTTCTTC.

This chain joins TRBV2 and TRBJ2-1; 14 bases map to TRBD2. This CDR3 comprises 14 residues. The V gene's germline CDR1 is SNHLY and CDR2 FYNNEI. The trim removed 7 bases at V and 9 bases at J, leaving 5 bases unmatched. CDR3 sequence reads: CASIIGLAGGEQFF. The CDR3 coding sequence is TGTGCCAGCATTATAGGACTAGCGGGAGGTGAGCAGTTCTTC.